These T cell receptor beta chains were read from a single sample in a study of cytomegalovirus exposure and HLA in healthy donors. Generated by immunoSEQ multiplex PCR, the TCRdb table keeps only in-frame clones and is missing some. The sample lists over 150,000 clones, 77% occurring once. Sequences were obtained from PBMCs. These TCRs come from a man aged 30 to 39 in good health and CMV-seropositive. CDR3s include the opening cysteine and the closing phenylalanine or tryptophan. The D gene is left open where the match is weak. Expanded clones are given a class, and other clones once, few, many or no size at all.

j_gene: TRBJ2-3
abundance: -
v_gene: TRBV11-3
d_gene: -
CDR3nt: TGTGCCAGCAGCCCTCCCAGCACAGATACGCAGTATTTT
CDR3aa: CASSPPSTDTQYF

j_gene: TRBJ1-5
abundance: few
v_gene: TRBV7-9
d_gene: -
CDR3nt: TGTGCCAGCACCAAAACGGGGTTATCCCATCAGCCCCAGCATTTT
CDR3aa: CASTKTGLSHQPQHF

j_gene: TRBJ1-5
abundance: -
v_gene: TRBV6-6
d_gene: -
CDR3nt: TGTGCCAGCACTCGGGGGGCTCGAGGCAATCAGCCCCAGCATTTT
CDR3aa: CASTRGARGNQPQHF

j_gene: TRBJ2-7
abundance: once
v_gene: TRBV6-6
d_gene: -
CDR3nt: TGTGCCAGCAGCTACGAGTGGTACGAGCAGTACTTC
CDR3aa: CASSYEWYEQYF

j_gene: TRBJ1-5
abundance: -
v_gene: TRBV5-5
d_gene: -
CDR3nt: TGTGCCAGCAGCTGGCACAGGGATATCGAGCCCCAGCATTTT
CDR3aa: CASSWHRDIEPQHF

j_gene: TRBJ2-2
abundance: -
v_gene: TRBV29-1
d_gene: TRBD2
CDR3nt: TGCAGCGCCTATGAGGCTAGCGGGGGGGCAAGGGCCGGGGAGCTGTTTTTT
CDR3aa: CSAYEASGGARAGELFF

j_gene: TRBJ2-3
abundance: -
v_gene: TRBV2
d_gene: TRBD2
CDR3nt: TGTGCCAGCAGAATATCTCGGGGGGGCACAGATACGCAGTATTTT
CDR3aa: CASRISRGGTDTQYF

j_gene: TRBJ1-5
abundance: -
v_gene: TRBV27
d_gene: -
CDR3nt: TGTGCCAGCAGTTCTGACAAGAGCAATCAGCCCCAGCATTTT
CDR3aa: CASSSDKSNQPQHF

j_gene: TRBJ2-7
abundance: -
v_gene: TRBV2
d_gene: TRBD1
CDR3nt: TGTGCCAGCAGTGAATCTTTTTGGGACAGGGGAGGCTCCGAGCAGTACTTC
CDR3aa: CASSESFWDRGGSEQYF

j_gene: TRBJ2-3
abundance: -
v_gene: TRBV30
d_gene: -
CDR3nt: TGTGCCTGGAGTAAAGGCGGTAGCACAGATACGCAGTATTTT
CDR3aa: CAWSKGGSTDTQYF

j_gene: TRBJ2-7
abundance: once
v_gene: TRBV5-8
d_gene: TRBD1
CDR3nt: TGTGCCACCTTACCGAGTTGGGACAGGGCAAACGAGCAGTACTTC
CDR3aa: CATLPSWDRANEQYF

j_gene: TRBJ2-7
abundance: few
v_gene: TRBV4-1
d_gene: -
CDR3nt: TGCGCCAGCAGCCATCCTCCAGGACGGAACAGGCAGGATCGGGAGCAGTACTTC
CDR3aa: CASSHPPGRNRQDREQYF

j_gene: TRBJ2-7
abundance: -
v_gene: TRBV28
d_gene: TRBD1
CDR3nt: TGTGCCAGCAGTTGGGACAGAGTCGAGCAGTACTTC
CDR3aa: CASSWDRVEQYF

j_gene: TRBJ2-2
abundance: -
v_gene: TRBV7-6
d_gene: -
CDR3nt: TGTGCCAGCAGCTTAGAAAGCATCGGGGAGCTGTTTTTT
CDR3aa: CASSLESIGELFF

j_gene: TRBJ1-5
abundance: -
v_gene: TRBV28
d_gene: -
CDR3nt: TGTGCCAGCAGTAACCAGGGGTTTCGGCCCCAGCATTTT
CDR3aa: CASSNQGFRPQHF

j_gene: TRBJ1-1
abundance: -
v_gene: TRBV18
d_gene: -
CDR3nt: TGTGCCAGCTCACCTTCGGTGAACACTGAAGCTTTCTTT
CDR3aa: CASSPSVNTEAFF

j_gene: TRBJ2-7
abundance: once
v_gene: TRBV4-2
d_gene: TRBD2
CDR3nt: TGTGCCAGCAGCCAAGAGGCTAGCGGGGGGAGTTACGAGCAGTACTTC
CDR3aa: CASSQEASGGSYEQYF

j_gene: TRBJ2-7
abundance: -
v_gene: TRBV6-1
d_gene: -
CDR3nt: TGTGCCAGCAGTGAATTCGCGGGTGGCGGTAGCACTCGGGGCGAGCAGTACTTC
CDR3aa: CASSEFAGGGSTRGEQYF

j_gene: TRBJ1-6
abundance: -
v_gene: TRBV5-8
d_gene: TRBD1
CDR3nt: TGTGCCAGCAGCCTGTGGACAGGCCAAAGCTATAATTCACCCCTCCACTTT
CDR3aa: CASSLWTGQSYNSPLHF

j_gene: TRBJ2-3
abundance: -
v_gene: TRBV5-1
d_gene: TRBD1
CDR3nt: TGCGCCAGCAGCCTCGGACAGGTTGGAGATACGCAGTATTTT
CDR3aa: CASSLGQVGDTQYF

j_gene: TRBJ1-6
abundance: once
v_gene: TRBV5-6
d_gene: -
CDR3nt: TGTGCCAGCAGCCTATACAGCAATTCACCCCTCCACTTT
CDR3aa: CASSLYSNSPLHF

j_gene: TRBJ1-5
abundance: -
v_gene: TRBV10-1
d_gene: -
CDR3nt: TGCGCCAGCAAAGGGGTGTACAATCAGCCCCAGCATTTT
CDR3aa: CASKGVYNQPQHF

j_gene: TRBJ1-4
abundance: -
v_gene: TRBV28
d_gene: -
CDR3nt: TGTGCCAGCAGTTCCGGACAGAGTAATGAAAAACTGTTTTTT
CDR3aa: CASSSGQSNEKLFF

j_gene: TRBJ2-3
abundance: -
v_gene: TRBV19
d_gene: -
CDR3nt: TGTGCCAGTACAGGGGGGCTGGTCACAGATACGCAGTATTTT
CDR3aa: CASTGGLVTDTQYF

j_gene: TRBJ2-7
abundance: -
v_gene: TRBV5-5
d_gene: -
CDR3nt: TGTGCCAGCAGCTTGGTGGCAGGGGAACCCTACGAGCAGTACTTC
CDR3aa: CASSLVAGEPYEQYF

j_gene: TRBJ1-2
abundance: once
v_gene: TRBV7-2
d_gene: -
CDR3nt: TGTGCCAGCAGCGTCCGACAGAGTAACTATGGCTACACCTTC
CDR3aa: CASSVRQSNYGYTF

j_gene: TRBJ1-1
abundance: few
v_gene: TRBV5-1
d_gene: -
CDR3nt: TGCGCCAGCAGCTTGGACAGGGCGAACACTGAAGCTTTCTTT
CDR3aa: CASSLDRANTEAFF

j_gene: TRBJ2-1
abundance: -
v_gene: TRBV30
d_gene: TRBD1
CDR3nt: TGTGCCTGGATACCCCGGGACAGGGCTACTGAGCAGTTCTTC
CDR3aa: CAWIPRDRATEQFF

j_gene: TRBJ2-1
abundance: -
v_gene: TRBV2
d_gene: -
CDR3nt: TGTGCCAGCGGGCGAAGGGGAGGTGAGCAGTTCTTC
CDR3aa: CASGRRGGEQFF

j_gene: TRBJ1-1
abundance: once
v_gene: TRBV5-6
d_gene: TRBD1
CDR3nt: TGTGCCAGCAGCTCCAGACTCAGGGGGCCGACTGAAGCTTTCTTT
CDR3aa: CASSSRLRGPTEAFF

j_gene: TRBJ2-2
abundance: -
v_gene: TRBV5-1
d_gene: -
CDR3nt: TGCGCCAGCAGCTTGGCCATTGGGGGCCTCGGAACCGGGGAGCTGTTTTTT
CDR3aa: CASSLAIGGLGTGELFF

j_gene: TRBJ2-1
abundance: -
v_gene: TRBV27
d_gene: -
CDR3nt: TGTGCCAGCAGTTTGGAGGGGGCGCGGAATGAGCAGTTCTTC
CDR3aa: CASSLEGARNEQFF

j_gene: TRBJ2-3
abundance: -
v_gene: TRBV28
d_gene: TRBD2
CDR3nt: TGTGCCAGCAGGCTTAGCGGGGGCACAGATACGCAGTATTTT
CDR3aa: CASRLSGGTDTQYF

j_gene: TRBJ1-6
abundance: -
v_gene: TRBV27
d_gene: -
CDR3nt: TGTGCCAGCAGTTTGACCTCTCGGGATTCACCCCTCCACTTT
CDR3aa: CASSLTSRDSPLHF

j_gene: TRBJ1-5
abundance: once
v_gene: TRBV10-3
d_gene: -
CDR3nt: TGTGCCATCAGTGAGTTGTATAACACCCGGGGCAATCAGCCCCAGCATTTT
CDR3aa: CAISELYNTRGNQPQHF

j_gene: TRBJ2-3
abundance: -
v_gene: TRBV6-1
d_gene: TRBD2
CDR3nt: TGTGCCAGCCGTGTCCCTAGCGGGGGAGATACGCAGTATTTT
CDR3aa: CASRVPSGGDTQYF

j_gene: TRBJ1-5
abundance: -
v_gene: TRBV7-6
d_gene: TRBD1
CDR3nt: TGTGCCAGCAGCTTCGGACAGGTCAATCAGCCCCAGCATTTT
CDR3aa: CASSFGQVNQPQHF

j_gene: TRBJ2-2
abundance: -
v_gene: TRBV28
d_gene: TRBD1
CDR3nt: TGTGCCAGCACCACGCCGGGACAGGGTTGGACCGGGGAGCTGTTTTTT
CDR3aa: CASTTPGQGWTGELFF

j_gene: TRBJ2-7
abundance: -
v_gene: TRBV4-1
d_gene: -
CDR3nt: TGCGCCAGCAGCCCACGAACCCCCGGCTACGAGCAGTACTTC
CDR3aa: CASSPRTPGYEQYF

j_gene: TRBJ2-7
abundance: once
v_gene: TRBV5-1
d_gene: TRBD2
CDR3nt: TGCGCCAGCAGCTGGACTAGCGGGGTCGAGGAGCAGTACTTC
CDR3aa: CASSWTSGVEEQYF

j_gene: TRBJ1-6
abundance: -
v_gene: TRBV5-6
d_gene: -
CDR3nt: TGTGCCAGCAGCTTTGCCCGAGATTCACCCCTCCACTTT
CDR3aa: CASSFARDSPLHF

j_gene: TRBJ2-3
abundance: -
v_gene: TRBV7-6
d_gene: TRBD2
CDR3nt: TGTGCCAGCAGCCCGCGGGGGGTCGGCGATACGCAGTATTTT
CDR3aa: CASSPRGVGDTQYF

j_gene: TRBJ1-1
abundance: -
v_gene: TRBV10-3
d_gene: -
CDR3nt: TGTGCCATCGTTCAGGCCCTGAACACTGAAGCTTTCTTT
CDR3aa: CAIVQALNTEAFF

j_gene: TRBJ1-6
abundance: -
v_gene: TRBV27
d_gene: -
CDR3nt: TGTGCCAGCAGCGCCGGTCAGGGCCATAATTCACCCCTCCACTTT
CDR3aa: CASSAGQGHNSPLHF

j_gene: TRBJ1-5
abundance: -
v_gene: TRBV6-1
d_gene: -
CDR3nt: TGTGCCAGCCACCAGGCGTATAGCAATCAGCCCCAGCATTTT
CDR3aa: CASHQAYSNQPQHF

j_gene: TRBJ2-2
abundance: -
v_gene: TRBV29-1
d_gene: TRBD2
CDR3nt: TGCAGCGTTGAATTGCGGGGGTCGAACACCGGGGAGCTGTTTTTT
CDR3aa: CSVELRGSNTGELFF

j_gene: TRBJ2-3
abundance: -
v_gene: TRBV7-9
d_gene: -
CDR3nt: TGTGCCAGCAGCCGCCGGGACTTACACACAGATACGCAGTATTTT
CDR3aa: CASSRRDLHTDTQYF

j_gene: TRBJ1-3
abundance: -
v_gene: TRBV4-1
d_gene: -
CDR3nt: TGCGCCAGCAGCGCAGTAAAGGGAAACACCATATATTTT
CDR3aa: CASSAVKGNTIYF

j_gene: TRBJ1-3
abundance: once
v_gene: TRBV11-2
d_gene: -
CDR3nt: TGTGCCAGCAGCTTATTCCGTCTTTACTCTGGAAACACCATATATTTT
CDR3aa: CASSLFRLYSGNTIYF

j_gene: TRBJ2-7
abundance: -
v_gene: TRBV5-4
d_gene: -
CDR3nt: TGTGCCAGCAGCCCCGACAGGACCCCTGGCGAGCAGTACTTC
CDR3aa: CASSPDRTPGEQYF

j_gene: TRBJ2-1
abundance: -
v_gene: TRBV7-8
d_gene: TRBD2
CDR3nt: TGTGCCAGCAGCTCGATAGCGGGGAAGTACAATGAGCAGTTCTTC
CDR3aa: CASSSIAGKYNEQFF

j_gene: TRBJ2-3
abundance: -
v_gene: TRBV27
d_gene: TRBD1
CDR3nt: TGTGCCAGCAGTCTATGGGACAGCCCCACAGATACGCAGTATTTT
CDR3aa: CASSLWDSPTDTQYF